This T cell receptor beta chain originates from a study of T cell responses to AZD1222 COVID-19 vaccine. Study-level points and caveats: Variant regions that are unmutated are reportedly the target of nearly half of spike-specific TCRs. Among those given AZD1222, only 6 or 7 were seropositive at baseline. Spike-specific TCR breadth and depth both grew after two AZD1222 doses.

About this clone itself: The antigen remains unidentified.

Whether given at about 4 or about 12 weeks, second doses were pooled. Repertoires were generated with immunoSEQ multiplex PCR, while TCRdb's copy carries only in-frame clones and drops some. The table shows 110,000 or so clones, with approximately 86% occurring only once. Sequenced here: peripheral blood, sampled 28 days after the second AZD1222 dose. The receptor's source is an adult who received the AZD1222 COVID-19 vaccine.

DNA for the CDR3: TGTGCCAGCAGCTCAGGGGGTAGCAATCAGCCCCAGCATTTT. Translated, it gives CASSSGGSNQPQHF. The chain combines TRBV7-9 with TRBJ1-5; 7 bases are shared with TRBD1. The CDR3 loop spans 14 amino acids. The germline CDR1 and CDR2 sequences are SEHNR and FQNEAQ (reference sequence). V gave up 4 bases and J gave up 0 bases; unmatched junction bases: 0.